This T cell receptor (beta chain) was captured by sequencing in a study of vaccination and CD4 T cells after COVID-19 (dated by TCRdb to between 2021 and 2023). Regarding the complete study: Every convalescent patient had a positive nasal swab PCR test for SARS-CoV-2, with mild disease in about 9 patients and severe disease in one. Six males and four females were included in the convalescent cohort, with two Hispanic individuals, seven Caucasians, two Asians and one multiracial person represented. Each participant got two doses of either the Pfizer-BioNTech BNT162b2 vaccine (n=8) or the Moderna mRNA-1273 vaccine (n=2). Post-COVID blood samples from convalescent patients were collected a median of about 110 days after diagnosis, with a range of 35 to 161 days. The time from the second vaccine dose to post-vaccine blood sampling had a median of around 72 days and ranged from about 12 to 250 days. The cultures were stimulated with overlapping spike peptide pools from SARS-CoV-2 and from the common cold coronaviruses HCoV-NL63, HCoV-OC43 and HCoV-229E. Control cultures used a CEFX viral epitope pool as positive control, an HIV-1 Nef peptide pool as negative control, or no peptide. In around nine COVID-19 convalescent patients and a handful of infection-naive healthy vaccine recipients, the spike-specific CD4+ TCR repertoire before mRNA vaccination was compared with the repertoire after mRNA vaccination. Findings and caveats that apply to the study as a whole: In convalescent patients, nearly all vaccine-specific clones (304 of 307) were found to be mono-reactive for SARS-CoV-2 spike rather than cross-reactive with common cold coronaviruses. Among convalescent patients, a median about 90% of the SARS-CoV-2-reactive clones seen after vaccination appeared only after vaccination, which suggests priming specific to the vaccine. Although the median number of SARS-CoV-2-reactive clonotypes went up from approximately 20 after infection to some 38 after vaccination, the increase was not significant. Relatively few convalescent patients were included in the study, and early timepoints after natural infection were not analyzed.

From a lookup of the germline V gene (reference sequence), CDR1 and CDR2 are GTSNPN and SVGIG. V loses 5 bases, J loses 5 bases, and the germline ends lie 16 bases apart. The CDR3 spans 14 residues, from the cysteine through the phenylalanine. Solely the CDR3 DNA is kept, with 42 bases framed from the first base. The library was produced with PCR. DNA from cultured CD4+ T cells underwent TCR sequencing with the Oncomine TCR Beta short-read assay at the Johns Hopkins FTIC core. Genomic DNA was extracted from the cultured CD4+ T cells with the QIAamp micro DNA kit. The Oncomine TCR Beta libraries from cultured CD4+ T cells were pooled using unique dual indexes and then sequenced on an Illumina iSeq 100. The authors' analysis ran thus. Non-productive sequences were removed, and CDR3s that did not start with C, did not end with F or W, or were shorter than 7 amino acids were discarded. Antigen-specific clonotypes were identified with the MANAFEST web application by comparing peptide-stimulated wells with reference and other culture wells. An FDR below 0.05, an odds ratio above 5, and a productive frequency above 0.1% in at least two of three replicate wells were required for clones to be considered positive. A clonotype was classed as cross-reactive if the clonotype showed significant expansion both in SARS-CoV-2 spike wells and in at least one common cold coronavirus spike condition. Using R version 3.6.1, CDR3 homology was evaluated through Levenshtein distances (stringdist) along with unrooted phylogenetic trees (ape). TCRdb ran its own pipeline on the public reads, namely fastp trimming at Q25 and MiXCR clone calling, and kept in-frame beta chains. Entries are consolidated by CDR3 protein sequence, retaining the most common genes and DNA. The V and J calls here are based on TCRdb, not the publication. The sample table records around 20,000 distinct CDR3 sequences; around 70% of these occur just once. The ten largest account for roughly 8.6% of the sample.

A single count supports this clonotype. It has no known antigen specificity. Base qualities were left out, and no much larger clone turns up one base away. A single read counts as weak evidence. This specimen's treatment or condition label, interpreted: roughly nine-day PBMC culture with coronavirus spike peptide pools or control peptides (ViraFEST assay). To expand antigen-specific T cells with peptide pools and then pick out the expanded clonotypes through TCR sequencing, the study relied on the ViraFEST assay. The positive SARS-CoV-2 PCR tests of the convalescent patients were dated from March to December 2020, before the Alpha, Beta and Delta variants emerged in the United States. Each well held about 2 million PBMCs cultured in IMDM containing roughly 5% human AB serum and approximately 9.1 IU/ml IL-2, with about 10 ug/ml peptide pools added. Half of the culture medium was replaced with fresh IL-2-containing medium on days 3 and 7. CD4+ T cells were isolated after approximately ten days of culture through negative selection using the EasySep CD4+ T cell isolation kit. Ficoll-Paque Plus gradient centrifugation was used to isolate PBMCs from whole blood, and the isolated PBMCs were then either used fresh or cryopreserved at -140C. In general, triplicate wells were set up for every culture condition.

This TCR was sampled from a human donor who had recovered from COVID-19. The sequenced material came from CD4+ T cells from blood, cultured in vitro. The chain is made from TRBV30 and TRBJ2-1; confidence is insufficient to name the D gene. For the CDR3, the sequence is CAWGSTQRHNEQFF. The nucleotide sequence is given as TGTGCCTGGGGCTCTACCCAGAGGCACAATGAGCAGTTCTTC.